These 25 T cell receptor beta chains were all obtained from the same sample, sequenced in a study of CD8 T cells in ankylosing spondylitis. In TCRdb, the 5' RACE reads were re-called with MiXCR into one record per CDR3 protein. This sample has approximately 200,000 distinct CDR3 sequences, with roughly 13% found just once. Material: blood, either unsorted or a sorted T cell fraction (not recorded which). These receptor sequences come from a male donor with ankylosing spondylitis or in good health (not recorded which).

This chain connects TRBV6-2 or TRBV6-3 to TRBJ2-1; D possibly corresponds to TRBD2 (6 bases). The ends were cut back, 2 bases at V and 9 bases at J, with 11 bases in the middle. The CDR3 consists of 13 residues. CDR1 and CDR2 (germline): MNHEY, SVGEGT. CDR3 nucleotide sequence: TGTGCCAGCAGTTACGTACTAGCAGGTGAGCAGTTCTTC. It codes for CASSYVLAGEQFF.

The rearrangement joins TRBV3-1 to TRBJ2-1; TRBD2 matches at 10 bases. V lost 0 bases and J lost 2; bases outside the gene matches: 4. From germline, CDR1 is LGHDT and CDR2 YNNKEL (reference sequence). This CDR3 is built from 17 residues. The CDR3 loop is CASSQDPAGGPYNEQFF. The CDR3 nucleotides read TGTGCCAGCAGCCAAGACCCAGCGGGGGGGCCCTACAATGAGCAGTTCTTC.

This clonotype was observed at least ten times. This chain connects TRBV10-3 to TRBJ1-4; unclear D gene. V lost 6 bases and J 5 bases, leaving 10 bases between the germline ends. CDR1 and CDR2 from the germline V gene are ENHRY and SYGVKD. CDR3 length equals 13 residues. This chain's CDR3 is CAISPDENEKLFF. CDR3 DNA: TGTGCCATCAGCCCCGACGAAAATGAAAAACTGTTTTTT.

This clonotype was detected many times. The chain uses TRBV7-9 and TRBJ1-2; TRBD1 might be the D (6 bases). The germline gives CDR1 SEHNR, CDR2 FQNEAQ (reference sequence). V was cut by 4 bases and J by 4 bases, with 10 bases left in between. The CDR3 totals 13 residues. As DNA, the CDR3 is TGTGCCAGCAGCTCCCAGGGGTTCTATGGCTACACCTTC. Its translation is CASSSQGFYGYTF.

This clonotype has more than one count but fewer than ten. The chain joins TRBV18 to TRBJ2-1; TRBD2 matches 8 bases. Germline assignment: CDR1 KGHSH and CDR2 LQKENI. This CDR3 is 16 amino acids long. V shed 2 bases, J shed 8 bases, and the junction held 11 bases outside the gene matches. CDR3 sequence: CASSPGAGGVYYEQFF. The CDR3 bases are TGTGCCAGCTCACCAGGTGCGGGAGGTGTTTATTATGAGCAGTTCTTC. Full variable domain (remainder filled in from reference TRBV18 and TRBJ2-1): NAGVMQNPRHLVRRRGQEARLRCSPMKGHSHVYWYRQLPEEGLKFMVYLQKENIIDESGMPKERFSAEFPKEGPSILRIQQVVRGDSAAYFCASSPGAGGVYYEQFFGPGTRLTVL.

This chain joins TRBV29-1 and TRBJ2-3; 8 bases are shared with TRBD2. The V gene end was trimmed by 1 base and the J gene end by 0 bases; junction bases not matched to a gene: 6. CDR3 size: 16 residues. Per germline, CDR1 SQVTM and CDR2 ANQGSEA. CDR3 in amino acids: CSVEGLAGTSTDTQYF. Here the CDR3 DNA reads TGCAGCGTTGAAGGGCTAGCGGGTACTAGCACAGATACGCAGTATTTT.

This clonotype was counted between two and nine times. The V and J genes are TRBV4-1 and TRBJ2-5, with 9 bases identical to TRBD2. From germline, CDR1 is MGHRA and CDR2 YSYEKL. With V trimmed by 1 base and J by 4 bases, 7 bases remained unmatched. The CDR3 is 16 residues long. For the CDR3, the DNA is TGCGCCAGCAGCCAAGCTCCGGGACTAGCAGTAGAGACCCAGTACTTC. Protein sequence: CASSQAPGLAVETQYF.

In this sample, this clonotype turned up a few times. This rearrangement joins TRBV5-1 to TRBJ1-2; perhaps TRBD1 as D (5 bases). Germline loops: CDR1 SGHRS, CDR2 YFSETQ. The CDR3 contains 12 residues. Trimming removed 6 bases from V and 6 bases from J, with 12 bases in between. The CDR3 protein is CASTSGTDGYTF. In DNA form, the CDR3 reads TGCGCCAGCACCTCAGGGACGGATGGCTACACCTTC. The full variable domain, in which reference TRBV5-1 and TRBJ1-2 provide the parts outside the CDR3, is KAGVTQTPRYLIKTRGQQVTLSCSPISGHRSVSWYQQTPGQGLQFLFEYFSETQRNKGNFPGRFSGRQFSNSRSEMNVSTLELGDSALYLCASTSGTDGYTFGSGTRLTVV.

This clonotype has more than one count but fewer than ten. The V and J genes are TRBV20-1 and TRBJ1-5, with D unclear. Germline V gives CDR1 DFQATT, CDR2 SNEGSKA (reference sequence). The V and J ends lost 3 bases and 7 bases respectively, with 16 bases between them. This CDR3 is built from 14 residues. The CDR3 DNA reads TGCAGTGCTAGTCTGGGTGGAGTATCCCAGCCCCAGCATTTT. Protein product: CSASLGGVSQPQHF.

At least ten counts were recorded for this clonotype. The chain has TRBV5-1 and TRBJ1-2; D not certain. V was cut by 0 bases and J by 5 bases, with 8 bases left in between. The CDR3 is 13 amino acids. Per the germline V gene, CDR1 is SGHRS and CDR2 is YFSETQ. The CDR3 here is CASSLALGYGYTF. In DNA form, the CDR3 reads TGCGCCAGCAGCTTGGCCTTGGGGTATGGCTACACCTTC.

This clonotype has more than one count but fewer than ten. The chain links TRBV27 to TRBJ2-7; TRBD1 matches 11 bases. Unmatched junction bases numbered 7, after V lost 6 bases and J lost 6 bases. Looked up from germline, CDR1 is MNHEY and CDR2 is SMNVEV (reference sequence). The CDR3 contains 14 residues. The DNA for the CDR3 is TGTGCCAGCAGCTCCGGGACAGGGGGAATCGAGCAGTACTTC. Protein: CASSSGTGGIEQYF.

In this sample, this clonotype turned up a few times. This CDR3 is CASYRPGGEAFF. The CDR3 DNA follows: TGTGCCAGCTATAGACCGGGCGGTGAAGCTTTCTTT. The chain has TRBV25-1 and TRBJ1-1, with D unclear. Trimming shortened V by 8 bases and J by 7 bases, and 14 bases separated the two germline ends. The CDR3 runs 12 residues. Germline values: CDR1 MGHDK, CDR2 SYGVNS.

The chain combines TRBV2 with TRBJ2-3, with D perhaps TRBD2 (5 bases). The germline V gene has CDR1 SNHLY and CDR2 FYNNEI. The CDR3 totals 11 residues. V was shortened by 6 bases and J by 12 bases, with 13 bases between the two germline ends. In nucleotides, the CDR3 is TGTGCCAGCAGCGCATTAACGGGACAGTATTTT. It codes for CASSALTGQYF.

In its sample, this clonotype was seen many times. The genes are TRBV5-1 and TRBJ2-1, with D perhaps TRBD1 (6 bases). Germline CDR1 and CDR2: SGHRS and YFSETQ. The CDR3 covers 13 residues. The V end lost 5 bases, the J end lost 8 bases, and 14 bases lay between the germline ends. CDR3 DNA sequence: TGCGCCAGCAGACGACAGGTACCTGATGAGCAGTTCTTC. Translating it yields CASRRQVPDEQFF.

The chain carries TRBV12-3 or TRBV12-4 and TRBJ1-5; D perhaps matches TRBD1 (5 bases). There are 13 residues in the CDR3. The V and J ends lost 2 bases and 5 bases respectively, with 7 bases between them. CDR3 region: CASSLSTDQPQHF. The CDR3 DNA reads TGTGCCAGCAGTTTATCGACAGATCAGCCCCAGCATTTT.

The sample holds many counts of this clonotype. The chain has TRBV4-1 and TRBJ2-3, with D possibly matching TRBD2 (5 bases). Trimming cost V 4 bases and J 9 bases, with 17 bases left between them. Per germline, CDR1 MGHRA and CDR2 YSYEKL. This CDR3 is 14 amino acids long. This chain's CDR3 is CASSRSRGPSTQYF. In nucleotides, the CDR3 is TGCGCCAGCAGCCGGTCACGAGGGCCCAGCACGCAGTATTTT.

The gene calls are TRBV6-5 and TRBJ2-1; TRBD2 matches at 8 bases. Germline V gene sequence: CDR1 MNHEY, CDR2 SVGAGI. The CDR3 is 16 amino acids. The V gene end was trimmed by 4 bases and the J gene end by 4 bases; junction bases not matched to a gene: 9. CDR3 bases: TGTGCCAGCAGTTTACAAGCGGGGGACGGATACAATGAGCAGTTCTTC. Protein product: CASSLQAGDGYNEQFF.

Sample share makes this clonotype medium-sized. The J gene is TRBJ1-1, the V gene TRBV12-3 or TRBV12-4, with D tentatively TRBD1 (5 bases). The CDR3 has 15 amino acids. Trimming left V 3 bases short and J 1 base short, with 12 bases between. As DNA, the CDR3 is TGTGCCAGCAGTTTTACCGGGGCCCGGAACACTGAAGCTTTCTTT. It yields the protein CASSFTGARNTEAFF.

This sequence joins TRBV9 and TRBJ2-1; the D gene is possibly TRBD2 (5 bases). CDR3 length equals 17 residues. Between the trimmed V and J ends, which lost 2 bases and 5 bases, there was a span of 20 bases. Germline V gives CDR1 SGDLS, CDR2 YYNGEE. CDR3 sequence: CASSVRAEVDRHNEQFF. In nucleotides, the CDR3 is TGTGCCAGCAGCGTGAGGGCGGAAGTCGATCGCCACAATGAGCAGTTCTTC.

This clonotype was detected a few times. The chain recombines TRBV6-1 with TRBJ1-1; D is unresolved. The CDR3 consists of 18 residues. Trimming took off 0 bases at V and 1 base at J, with 18 bases between the two ends. Looked up from germline, CDR1 is MNHNS and CDR2 is SASEGT. The CDR3 loop reads CASSEALVRRASNTEAFF. CDR3 coding DNA: TGTGCCAGCAGTGAAGCGCTCGTACGGAGAGCGTCGAACACTGAAGCTTTCTTT.

The chain is built from TRBV18 and TRBJ2-1; D possibly corresponds to TRBD1 (5 bases). The CDR3 contains 16 residues. The germline V gene encodes CDR1 KGHSH and CDR2 LQKENI. The germline V and J ends were trimmed by 2 bases and 6 bases, with 17 bases remaining between them. CDR3 bases: TGTGCCAGCTCACCAAGGACACCCCGGATGGGCAATGAGCAGTTCTTC. Translation: CASSPRTPRMGNEQFF.

This clonotype was seen only a few times. The rearrangement uses TRBV9 and TRBJ2-3; 8 positions match TRBD2. CDR3 length: 16 amino acids. Losses at the gene ends were 3 bases for V and 6 bases for J; bases not matched to a gene: 12. Germline CDR1 and CDR2: SGDLS and YYNGEE. The CDR3 region is CASSGLAGGPPDTQYF. The CDR3 DNA follows: TGTGCCAGCAGCGGTCTGGCGGGGGGACCTCCGGATACGCAGTATTTT.

This clonotype has just a few counts. The chain employs TRBV7-2 and TRBJ2-7, with TRBD2 matching over 9 bases. Per the germline V gene, CDR1 is SGHTA and CDR2 is FQGNSA. The CDR3 runs 17 residues. V shed 3 bases, J shed 0 bases, and the junction held 9 bases outside the gene matches. The CDR3: CASSFPAGGGPSYEQYF. DNA of the CDR3: TGTGCCAGCAGCTTCCCGGCGGGAGGGGGCCCCTCCTACGAGCAGTACTTC.

The chain has TRBV5-5 and TRBJ2-7; 7 bases match TRBD2. This CDR3 spans 14 amino acids. V dropped 1 base and J dropped 5; count of bases not matched to a gene: 6. Germline V gives CDR1 SGHKS, CDR2 YYEKEE (reference sequence). This CDR3 reads CASSLWEGPNEQYF. DNA of the CDR3: TGTGCCAGCAGCTTGTGGGAGGGGCCCAACGAGCAGTACTTC.

The chain couples TRBV29-1 to TRBJ2-2; D unresolved. The CDR3 is 10 amino acids. Germline V gene sequence: CDR1 SQVTM, CDR2 ANQGSEA. V lost 4 bases and J 7 bases, leaving 4 bases between the germline ends. CDR3 amino acids: CSVVDGELFF. The CDR3 bases are TGCAGCGTTGTAGACGGGGAGCTGTTTTTT.